The 16 T cell receptor beta chains given below trace back to one sample, sequenced in a study of PD-L1 blockade in urothelial cancer. Repertoires were generated with immunoSEQ multiplex PCR, while TCRdb's copy carries only in-frame clones and drops some. Among about 44,000 clones, roughly 78% were seen once, and the ten largest hold approximately 3%. The sequenced sample was PBMCs, obtained around atezolizumab (anti-PD-L1) treatment. These receptor sequences come from a man between 70 and 80 years old with urothelial cancer.

The chain links TRBV5-4 to TRBJ2-1, with 8 bases lining up with TRBD1. The V segment lost 6 bases and the J segment 7 bases; nucleotides outside the gene matches: 9. The CDR3 length is 14 residues. Germline V gene lookup returns CDR1 SGHNT and CDR2 YYREEE (reference sequence). CDR3 nucleotides: TGTGCCAGCACTGGCAGGGGGCTAGGGAATGAGCAGTTCTTC. Translated, it gives CASTGRGLGNEQFF.

This chain links TRBV6-4 with TRBJ1-2; a possible D gene is TRBD1 (5 bases). This CDR3 is built from 18 residues. Germline V gene data show CDR1 as MRHNA and CDR2 as SNTAGT. V lost 3 bases and J lost 7, with 27 bases in between. CDR3 bases: TGTGCCAGCAGTGAAATCGGGGGTCCAGGGCTTAAGTGGAGTGGCTACACCTTC. It translates to CASSEIGGPGLKWSGYTF.

The genes are TRBV28 and TRBJ2-4; 12 bases match TRBD2. The CDR3 loop spans 18 amino acids. Germline V gene sequence: CDR1 MDHEN, CDR2 SYDVKM. V shed 2 bases, J shed 8 bases, and the junction held 13 bases outside the gene matches. The CDR3 spells CASSLVRLAGEYGDIQYF. As DNA, the CDR3 is TGTGCCAGCAGTTTAGTTAGACTAGCGGGAGAATATGGGGACATTCAGTACTTC.

V gene TRBV7-2 combines with J gene TRBJ2-1; 9 bases fit TRBD1. V was clipped by 4 bases and J by 9 bases; unmatched bases: 10. Germline-derived CDR1 and CDR2 are SGHTA and FQGNSA. The CDR3 sequence is 15 residues long. In nucleotides, the CDR3 is TGTGCCAGCAGCTCCCGGGACAGGGAAAGCCGTGAGCAGTTCTTC. It specifies CASSSRDRESREQFF.

This clone was seen just once. The chain employs TRBV7-9 and TRBJ2-3; D possibly corresponds to TRBD2 (7 bases). The germline V and J ends were trimmed by 5 bases and 3 bases, with 21 bases remaining between them. The CDR3 runs to 17 residues. CDR1 and CDR2 from the germline V gene are SEHNR and FQNEAQ (reference sequence). The CDR3: CASSPHVVGGLTDTQYF. The CDR3 bases are TGTGCCAGCAGCCCCCACGTTGTGGGGGGGCTTACAGATACGCAGTATTTT.

This clone appeared once. J is TRBJ2-1 and V is TRBV15, with 10 bases that match TRBD1. CDR3 length: 13 amino acids. Germline trimming cut 5 bases from V and 9 bases from J; bases unmatched to any gene: 4. Germline CDR1 reads LNHNV; CDR2 reads YYDKDF (reference sequence). CDR3 amino acids: CATSADRGVEQFF. For the CDR3, the DNA is TGTGCCACCAGCGCGGACAGGGGGGTTGAGCAGTTCTTC.

The chain links TRBV27 to TRBJ2-5; D not certain. The CDR3 is made up of 13 amino acids. Germline-derived CDR1 and CDR2 are MNHEY and SMNVEV (reference sequence). Deletions cut 5 bases from V and 5 bases from J, with 12 bases between. CDR3 residues: CASSTNPRETQYF. CDR3 coding DNA: TGTGCCAGCAGTACAAACCCGAGGGAGACCCAGTACTTC.

Only one count was recorded for this clone. V gene TRBV5-1 combines with J gene TRBJ2-3; D perhaps matches TRBD2 (8 bases). The CDR3 loop spans 15 amino acids. The germline V gene has CDR1 SGHRS and CDR2 YFSETQ. The ends were cut back, 3 bases at V and 11 bases at J, with 22 bases in the middle. CDR3 sequence reads: CASSSGGTARPGQYF. The CDR3 DNA follows: TGCGCCAGCAGCTCGGGGGGGACAGCGCGGCCGGGGCAGTATTTT.

The chain recombines TRBV5-4 with TRBJ2-1, with TRBD2 matching 8 bases. Germline V gives CDR1 SGHNT, CDR2 YYREEE (reference sequence). The V and J ends lost 4 bases and 7 bases, in that order; junction bases with no gene match: 10. The CDR3 contains 15 residues. This CDR3 reads CASSMPGGASNEQFF. In DNA form, the CDR3 reads TGTGCCAGCAGCATGCCCGGGGGGGCCTCGAATGAGCAGTTCTTC.

The chain links TRBV16 to TRBJ2-2; 8 positions match TRBD2. With V trimmed by 4 bases and J by 2 bases, 6 bases remained unmatched. Germline CDR1 is KGHSY and CDR2 is FQNENV. This CDR3 is 16 amino acids long. For the CDR3, the DNA is TGTGCCAGCAGCCTCGTCGGGGGGGCCAACACCGGGGAGCTGTTTTTT. As protein: CASSLVGGANTGELFF.

This chain uses TRBV4-3 with TRBJ2-5, with a weak D call TRBD2 (7 bases). The CDR3 contains 17 residues. V was trimmed by 6 bases and J by 0 bases, leaving 20 bases between them. The V gene's germline CDR1 is LGHNA and CDR2 YSLEER. The CDR3 reads CASSLWGGGGDQETQYF. The CDR3, as DNA: TGCGCCAGCAGTCTGTGGGGAGGGGGAGGGGACCAAGAGACCCAGTACTTC.

This sequence joins TRBV16 and TRBJ2-7; D remains unclear. This CDR3 is built from 11 residues. Germline CDR1 KGHSY, CDR2 FQNENV. The V gene lost 1 base and the J gene lost 7 bases, with 5 bases spanning the gap. The CDR3 region is CASSQFMEQYF. Here the CDR3 DNA reads TGTGCCAGCAGCCAATTCATGGAGCAGTACTTC.

This chain's CDR3 is CASSYEGVTGELFF. CDR3 bases: TGTGCCAGCAGTTACGAGGGAGTCACCGGGGAGCTGTTTTTT. The genes are TRBV2 and TRBJ2-2, with a tentative D call TRBD2 (5 bases). This CDR3 has 14 residues. Deletions cut 5 bases from V and 4 bases from J, with 11 bases between. From germline, CDR1 is SNHLY and CDR2 FYNNEI. The entire variable domain, with the rest obtained from reference TRBV2 and TRBJ2-2, is as follows: EPEVTQTPSHQVTQMGQEVILRCVPISNHLYFYWYRQILGQKVEFLVSFYNNEISEKSEIFDDQFSVERPDGSNFTLKIRSTKLEDSAMYFCASSYEGVTGELFFGEGSRLTVL.

The V gene is TRBV14, the J gene TRBJ2-1; D may be TRBD2 (5 bases). The V and J ends lost 2 bases and 7 bases respectively, with 15 bases between them. Germline CDR1 reads SGHDN; CDR2 reads FVKESK. The CDR3 totals 15 residues. CDR3 residues: CASSQTRPTGNEQFF. The CDR3 DNA reads as TGTGCCAGCAGCCAAACCAGACCTACGGGGAATGAGCAGTTCTTC.

Only a few counts were recorded for this clone. The chain uses TRBV10-3 and TRBJ1-1, with D uncertain. Germline CDR1 reads ENHRY; CDR2 reads SYGVKD. The CDR3 length is 12 residues. The V end lost 7 bases, the J end lost 1 base, and 7 bases lay between the germline ends. CDR3: CAIMGRNTEAFF. The CDR3 bases are TGTGCCATCATGGGCAGGAACACTGAAGCTTTCTTT.

The rearrangement uses TRBV28 and TRBJ1-1, with no clear D. In germline, CDR1 is MDHEN, CDR2 SYDVKM. The CDR3 covers 13 residues. Deletions cut 5 bases from V and 4 bases from J, with 11 bases between. CDR3 residues: CASSAHMLTEAFF. In DNA, the CDR3 is TGTGCCAGCAGTGCCCACATGCTCACTGAAGCTTTCTTT.